The present entry profiles one T cell receptor beta chain with its context. Its specificity is unknown. At one end the junction does not follow the germline gene, possibly because of a read error. These data are taken from a study of blood T cells in healthy people across ages. About the research overall: Template switching picked up about one barcoded beta molecule for each two T cells.

Germline V lookup: CDR1 MNHNY, CDR2 SVGAGI (reference sequence). The CDR3 sequence is 15 residues long. Primers used in a second PCR of roughly 7 to 12 cycles were a sample-barcoded 5' primer and a J-beta primer mix. TCRdb fed the 5' RACE reads into MiXCR, producing one record per CDR3 protein. This table holds 1.5 million to 2 million distinct CDR3 sequences, approximately 32% found once. The study's findings and limits: Changes in expanded clonotypes were possibly confounded, as the CMV status of donors was unknown.

Donors were healthy Caucasian individuals from Russia aged about 6 to 95. Peripheral blood from each donor was collected in a volume of ten milliliters. Sequencing was performed on blood. The receptor's source is a woman in her twenties or thirties in good health. The V gene is TRBV6-6, the J gene TRBJ2-3; D is undetermined. The CDR3 nucleotides read TGTGCCAGCAGTGCTGACACCTTAGACACAGATACGCGGTATTTT. It specifies CASSADTLDTDTRYF.